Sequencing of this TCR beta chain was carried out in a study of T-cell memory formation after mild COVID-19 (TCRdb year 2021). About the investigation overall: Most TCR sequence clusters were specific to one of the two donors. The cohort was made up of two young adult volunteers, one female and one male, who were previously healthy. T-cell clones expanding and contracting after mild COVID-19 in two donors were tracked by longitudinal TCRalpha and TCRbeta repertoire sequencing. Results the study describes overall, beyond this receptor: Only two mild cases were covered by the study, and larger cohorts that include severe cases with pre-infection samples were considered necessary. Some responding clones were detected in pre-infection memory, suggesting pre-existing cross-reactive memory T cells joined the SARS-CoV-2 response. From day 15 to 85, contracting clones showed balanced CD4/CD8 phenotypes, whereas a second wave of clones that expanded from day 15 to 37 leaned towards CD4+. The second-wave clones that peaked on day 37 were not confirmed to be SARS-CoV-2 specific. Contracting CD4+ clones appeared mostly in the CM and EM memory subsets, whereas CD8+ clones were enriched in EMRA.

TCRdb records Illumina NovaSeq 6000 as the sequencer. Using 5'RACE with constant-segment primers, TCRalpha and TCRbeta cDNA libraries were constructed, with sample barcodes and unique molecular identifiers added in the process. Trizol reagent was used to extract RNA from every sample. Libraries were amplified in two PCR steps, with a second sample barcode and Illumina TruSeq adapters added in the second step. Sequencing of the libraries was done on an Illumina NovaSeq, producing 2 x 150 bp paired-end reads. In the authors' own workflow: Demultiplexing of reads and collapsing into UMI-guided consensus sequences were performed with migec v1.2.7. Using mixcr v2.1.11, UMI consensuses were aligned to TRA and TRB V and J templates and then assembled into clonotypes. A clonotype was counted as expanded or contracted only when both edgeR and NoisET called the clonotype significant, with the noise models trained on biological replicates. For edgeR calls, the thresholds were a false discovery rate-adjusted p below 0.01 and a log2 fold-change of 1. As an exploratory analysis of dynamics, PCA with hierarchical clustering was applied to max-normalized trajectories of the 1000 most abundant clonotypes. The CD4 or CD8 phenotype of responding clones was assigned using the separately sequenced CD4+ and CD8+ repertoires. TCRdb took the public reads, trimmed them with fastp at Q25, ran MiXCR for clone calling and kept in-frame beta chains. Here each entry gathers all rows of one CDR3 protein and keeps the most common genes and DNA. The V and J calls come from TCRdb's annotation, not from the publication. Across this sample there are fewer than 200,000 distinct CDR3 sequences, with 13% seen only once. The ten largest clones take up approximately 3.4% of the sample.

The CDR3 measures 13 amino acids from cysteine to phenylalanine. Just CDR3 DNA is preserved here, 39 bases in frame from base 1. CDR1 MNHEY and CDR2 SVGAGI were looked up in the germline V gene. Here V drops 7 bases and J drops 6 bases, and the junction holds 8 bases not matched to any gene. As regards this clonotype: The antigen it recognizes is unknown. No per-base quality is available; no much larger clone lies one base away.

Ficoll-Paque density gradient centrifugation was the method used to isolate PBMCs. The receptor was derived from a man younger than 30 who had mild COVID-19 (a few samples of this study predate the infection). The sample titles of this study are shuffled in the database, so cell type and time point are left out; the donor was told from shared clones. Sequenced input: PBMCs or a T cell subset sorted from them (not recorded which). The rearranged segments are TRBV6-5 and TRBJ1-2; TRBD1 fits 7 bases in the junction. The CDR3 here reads CASKQGPPDGYTF. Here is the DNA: TGTGCCAGCAAACAGGGGCCGCCGGATGGCTACACCTTC.